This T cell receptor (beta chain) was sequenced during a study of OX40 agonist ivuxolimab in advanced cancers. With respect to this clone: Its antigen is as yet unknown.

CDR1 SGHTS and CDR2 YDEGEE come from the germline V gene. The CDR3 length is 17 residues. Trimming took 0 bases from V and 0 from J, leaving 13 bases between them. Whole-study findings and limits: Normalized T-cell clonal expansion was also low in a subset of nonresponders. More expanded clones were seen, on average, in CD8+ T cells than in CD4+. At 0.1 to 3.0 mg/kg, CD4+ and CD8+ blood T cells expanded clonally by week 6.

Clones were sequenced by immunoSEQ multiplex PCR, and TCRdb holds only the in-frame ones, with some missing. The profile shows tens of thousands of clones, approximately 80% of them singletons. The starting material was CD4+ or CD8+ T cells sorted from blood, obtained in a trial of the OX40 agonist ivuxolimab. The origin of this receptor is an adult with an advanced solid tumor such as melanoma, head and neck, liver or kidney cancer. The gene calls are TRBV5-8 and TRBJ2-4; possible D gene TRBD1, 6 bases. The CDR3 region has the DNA TGTGCCAGCAGCTTGGTCGCAGGGGTAAGAGCCAAAAACATTCAGTACTTC. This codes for CASSLVAGVRAKNIQYF.